The entry that follows covers one T cell receptor (beta chain) sequence. Its antigen remains unknown. This sample is drawn from a study of T cell responses to AZD1222 COVID-19 vaccine. General study findings and limits: Clonal diversity may have been underestimated in mostly white British donors.

Germline values: CDR1 SGHTA, CDR2 FQGNSA. V was cut by 3 bases and J by 9 bases, with 5 bases left in between. CDR3 length equals 11 residues. Sequencing was performed with immunoSEQ multiplex PCR; in TCRdb, only in-frame clones are kept and a portion is missing. The repertoire includes 95,000 to 150,000 clones, roughly 90% of them detected once, and roughly 4% sits in the top ten. The receptor comes from an adult in good health. The input for sequencing was peripheral blood, taken on day 0 of AZD1222 vaccination. The rearrangement uses TRBV7-2 and TRBJ2-2; D unclear. The CDR3 sequence is CASSFSRELFF. CDR3 bases: TGTGCCAGCAGCTTTTCCAGGGAGCTGTTTTTT.